This is a list of T cell receptor beta chains from one sample in a study of T cells in Graves' hyperthyroidism and ophthalmopathy. TCRdb passed the multiplex PCR reads through MiXCR, listing each CDR3 protein once. The table lists around 250,000 distinct CDR3 sequences, roughly 15% of them singletons. The material sequenced was blood. These receptors were collected from a woman in her thirties or forties with Graves' hyperthyroidism that later progressed to Graves' ophthalmopathy. The CDR3 runs from the conserved cysteine through the conserved F or W. A D gene is named only where the DNA matches it firmly. Clone size, where shown, is once, few, many, or a class for clones that have expanded.

CDR3 protein: CSALSQPPYEQYF
CDR3 DNA: TGCAGTGCGTTGAGTCAGCCCCCCTACGAGCAGTACTTC
clone size: many
D gene: -
J gene: TRBJ2-7
V gene: TRBV20-1

CDR3 protein: CASSRGGTNTGELFF
CDR3 DNA: TGTGCCAGCAGCCGAGGGGGTACGAACACCGGGGAGCTGTTTTTT
clone size: many
D gene: -
J gene: TRBJ2-2
V gene: TRBV9

CDR3 protein: CASSKQEIQETQYF
CDR3 DNA: TGTGCCAGCAGCAAACAGGAAATCCAAGAGACCCAGTACTTC
clone size: many
D gene: -
J gene: TRBJ2-5
V gene: TRBV13

CDR3 protein: CASSLGLVGVTPDTQYF
CDR3 DNA: TGTGCCAGCAGTTTGGGCCTCGTTGGGGTAACCCCAGATACGCAGTATTTT
clone size: -
D gene: -
J gene: TRBJ2-3
V gene: TRBV12-3/TRBV12-4

CDR3 protein: CASSTGARNTIYF
CDR3 DNA: TGTGCCAGTAGTACCGGGGCGCGAAACACCATATATTTT
clone size: many
D gene: -
J gene: TRBJ1-3
V gene: TRBV19

CDR3 protein: CASIDKWGLRTGYSGNTIYF
CDR3 DNA: TGTGCCAGCATCGATAAATGGGGTCTCCGGACAGGGTACTCTGGAAACACCATATATTTT
clone size: few
D gene: TRBD1
J gene: TRBJ1-3
V gene: TRBV6-1

CDR3 protein: CASSPLDAGGLRGEQFF
CDR3 DNA: TGTGCCAGCTCACCGCTCGATGCGGGAGGCCTGCGGGGTGAGCAGTTCTTC
clone size: -
D gene: TRBD2
J gene: TRBJ2-1
V gene: TRBV18

CDR3 protein: CASSSTGHTDTQYF
CDR3 DNA: TGTGCCAGCAGCTCGACCGGGCACACAGATACGCAGTATTTT
clone size: many
D gene: -
J gene: TRBJ2-3
V gene: TRBV7-9

CDR3 protein: CASSPGQGHEQFF
CDR3 DNA: TGTGCCAGCAGCCCTGGACAGGGCCATGAGCAGTTCTTC
clone size: -
D gene: TRBD1
J gene: TRBJ2-1
V gene: TRBV7-9

CDR3 protein: CASSFGSASYNEQFF
CDR3 DNA: TGTGCCAGCAGCTTCGGGAGTGCCTCCTACAATGAGCAGTTCTTC
clone size: many
D gene: -
J gene: TRBJ2-1
V gene: TRBV11-2

CDR3 protein: CASSHRGMSTDTQYF
CDR3 DNA: TGTGCCAGCAGCCACAGGGGCATGAGCACAGATACGCAGTATTTT
clone size: once
D gene: TRBD1
J gene: TRBJ2-3
V gene: TRBV5-8

CDR3 protein: CATSDLRGRAPHNEQFF
CDR3 DNA: TGTGCCACCAGTGATTTGCGAGGGAGGGCCCCCCACAATGAGCAGTTCTTC
clone size: many
D gene: TRBD2
J gene: TRBJ2-1
V gene: TRBV24-1

CDR3 protein: CASSLPGLAGYNEQFF
CDR3 DNA: TGTGCCAGCAGCTTACCGGGACTAGCGGGCTACAATGAGCAGTTCTTC
clone size: many
D gene: TRBD2
J gene: TRBJ2-1
V gene: TRBV7-9

CDR3 protein: CASSPLIQSYEQYF
CDR3 DNA: TGTGCCAGCTCACCACTCATCCAGAGTTACGAGCAGTACTTC
clone size: many
D gene: -
J gene: TRBJ2-7
V gene: TRBV18

CDR3 protein: CASTSKQGYTEAFF
CDR3 DNA: TGCGCCAGCACCAGTAAACAGGGGTATACTGAAGCTTTCTTT
clone size: few
D gene: TRBD1
J gene: TRBJ1-1
V gene: TRBV4-1

CDR3 protein: CASSLGDWNTGELFF
CDR3 DNA: TGTGCCAGCAGCTTGGGGGACTGGAACACCGGGGAGCTGTTTTTT
clone size: many
D gene: -
J gene: TRBJ2-2
V gene: TRBV5-5

CDR3 protein: CASSRSDLYSNQPQHF
CDR3 DNA: TGTGCCAGCAGCCGTTCCGACTTGTATAGCAATCAGCCCCAGCATTTT
clone size: many
D gene: -
J gene: TRBJ1-5
V gene: TRBV7-9

CDR3 protein: CASSLRRGGETQYF
CDR3 DNA: TGTGCCAGCAGTTTAAGGCGAGGCGGGGAGACCCAGTACTTC
clone size: -
D gene: -
J gene: TRBJ2-5
V gene: TRBV12-3/TRBV12-4

CDR3 protein: CASSELTGFTYGYTF
CDR3 DNA: TGTGCCAGCAGTGAATTGACAGGGTTTACCTATGGCTACACCTTC
clone size: many
D gene: TRBD1
J gene: TRBJ1-2
V gene: TRBV25-1

CDR3 protein: CASARTSSYNEQFF
CDR3 DNA: TGTGCCAGTGCCCGGACTAGTTCCTACAATGAGCAGTTCTTC
clone size: -
D gene: TRBD2
J gene: TRBJ2-1
V gene: TRBV19

CDR3 protein: CSADLTGTGKNTEAFF
CDR3 DNA: TGCAGTGCCGATCTCACCGGGACAGGGAAGAACACTGAAGCTTTCTTT
clone size: -
D gene: TRBD1
J gene: TRBJ1-1
V gene: TRBV20-1

CDR3 protein: CASRKGARVNEQFF
CDR3 DNA: TGTGCCAGTAGAAAGGGGGCACGGGTGAATGAGCAGTTCTTC
clone size: many
D gene: TRBD1
J gene: TRBJ2-1
V gene: TRBV19

CDR3 protein: CASRRAGQETQYF
CDR3 DNA: TGTGCCAGCAGACGAGCGGGTCAAGAGACCCAGTACTTC
clone size: many
D gene: -
J gene: TRBJ2-5
V gene: TRBV12-3/TRBV12-4

CDR3 protein: CASSLAHGRGQAFF
CDR3 DNA: TGTGCCAGCAGCTTAGCGCACGGCCGGGGGCAAGCTTTCTTT
clone size: -
D gene: -
J gene: TRBJ1-1
V gene: TRBV11-1

CDR3 protein: CASSSGRDSPLHF
CDR3 DNA: TGTGCCAGCAGCTCGGGGAGGGATTCACCCCTCCACTTT
clone size: many
D gene: -
J gene: TRBJ1-6
V gene: TRBV7-8

CDR3 protein: CASSRTGDEQYF
CDR3 DNA: TGTGCCAGCAGCCGGACGGGGGACGAGCAGTACTTC
clone size: many
D gene: -
J gene: TRBJ2-7
V gene: TRBV6-2/TRBV6-3

CDR3 protein: CASSFGDGLAGSTDTQYF
CDR3 DNA: TGTGCCAGCAGTTTTGGGGATGGACTAGCGGGATCCACAGATACGCAGTATTTT
clone size: many
D gene: TRBD2
J gene: TRBJ2-3
V gene: TRBV28

CDR3 protein: CASSHQDRAKTGELFF
CDR3 DNA: TGTGCCAGCAGCCATCAGGACAGGGCGAAGACCGGGGAGCTGTTTTTT
clone size: -
D gene: TRBD1
J gene: TRBJ2-2
V gene: TRBV6-1

CDR3 protein: CASSHGTSGYNEQFF
CDR3 DNA: TGCGCCAGCAGCCATGGGACTAGCGGCTACAATGAGCAGTTCTTC
clone size: -
D gene: TRBD2
J gene: TRBJ2-1
V gene: TRBV4-1

CDR3 protein: CASRKATSPQETQYF
CDR3 DNA: TGTGCCAGCAGGAAAGCCACTAGCCCCCAAGAGACCCAGTACTTC
clone size: many
D gene: -
J gene: TRBJ2-5
V gene: TRBV6-1

CDR3 protein: CASRKQGVRELFF
CDR3 DNA: TGTGCCAGCAGAAAACAGGGTGTTAGGGAGCTGTTTTTT
clone size: few
D gene: -
J gene: TRBJ2-2
V gene: TRBV27

CDR3 protein: CASSVKDLLGAYNEQFF
CDR3 DNA: TGTGCCAGCAGCGTTAAGGACCTCCTTGGCGCCTACAATGAGCAGTTCTTC
clone size: many
D gene: -
J gene: TRBJ2-1
V gene: TRBV9

CDR3 protein: CASSIESWQPQHF
CDR3 DNA: TGTGCCAGTAGTATCGAGAGCTGGCAGCCCCAGCATTTT
clone size: -
D gene: -
J gene: TRBJ1-5
V gene: TRBV19

CDR3 protein: CASSSGLAGGYNEQFF
CDR3 DNA: TGTGCCAGCAGTTCGGGACTAGCGGGCGGCTACAATGAGCAGTTCTTC
clone size: many
D gene: TRBD2
J gene: TRBJ2-1
V gene: TRBV28

CDR3 protein: CASEEDRKNSPLHF
CDR3 DNA: TGTGCCAGCGAGGAGGACAGAAAAAATTCACCCCTCCACTTT
clone size: many
D gene: -
J gene: TRBJ1-6
V gene: TRBV11-3

CDR3 protein: CASTPHPPTVNEQFF
CDR3 DNA: TGTGCCAGCACCCCTCACCCCCCAACAGTTAATGAGCAGTTCTTC
clone size: many
D gene: -
J gene: TRBJ2-1
V gene: TRBV27

CDR3 protein: CASSSKGFSNQPQHF
CDR3 DNA: TGTGCCAGCAGTAGCAAAGGGTTTAGCAATCAGCCCCAGCATTTT
clone size: -
D gene: -
J gene: TRBJ1-5
V gene: TRBV2

CDR3 protein: CASSDYDFAGTGELFF
CDR3 DNA: TGTGCCAGCAGTGATTACGACTTTGCGGGGACCGGGGAGCTGTTTTTT
clone size: many
D gene: -
J gene: TRBJ2-2
V gene: TRBV2

CDR3 protein: CASSLSWTATNEKLFF
CDR3 DNA: TGTGCCAGCAGTTTATCTTGGACAGCAACTAATGAAAAACTGTTTTTT
clone size: many
D gene: -
J gene: TRBJ1-4
V gene: TRBV27